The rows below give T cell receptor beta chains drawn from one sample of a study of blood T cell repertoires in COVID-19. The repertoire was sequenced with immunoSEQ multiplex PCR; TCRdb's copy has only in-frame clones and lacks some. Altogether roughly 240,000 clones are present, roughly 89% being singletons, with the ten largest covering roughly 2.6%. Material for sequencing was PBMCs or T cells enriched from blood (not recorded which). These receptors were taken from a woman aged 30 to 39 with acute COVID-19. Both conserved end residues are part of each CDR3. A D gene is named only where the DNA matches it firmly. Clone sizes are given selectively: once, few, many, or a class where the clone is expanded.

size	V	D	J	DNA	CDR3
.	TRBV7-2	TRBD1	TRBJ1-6	TGTGCCAGCAGCTCCTCAGGGGGCCTGGGTTCACCCCTCCACTTT	CASSSSGGLGSPLHF
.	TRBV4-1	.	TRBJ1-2	TGCGCCAGCAGCCAAGCTACCTATGGCTACACCTTC	CASSQATYGYTF
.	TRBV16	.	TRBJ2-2	TGTGCCAGCAGCCAACTCGAGTTCAGGGTCCGGGAGCTGTTTTTT	CASSQLEFRVRELFF
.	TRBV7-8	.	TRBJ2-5	TGTGCCAGCAGCACACCTCGGGGGGCTCGTCGGAGTTTCACGGAGACCCAGTACTTC	CASSTPRGARRSFTETQYF
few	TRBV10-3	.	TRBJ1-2	TGTGCCATCAGTGAAACAGGAAACTATGGCTACACCTTC	CAISETGNYGYTF
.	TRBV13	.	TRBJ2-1	TGTGCCAGCAGCTCCTGGGGCTACTCCTACAATGAGCAGTTCTTC	CASSSWGYSYNEQFF
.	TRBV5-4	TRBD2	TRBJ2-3	TGTGCCAGCAGCTTTGAACTAGCGGGCACAGATACGCAGTATTTT	CASSFELAGTDTQYF
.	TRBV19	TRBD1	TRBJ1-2	TGTGCCAGTACGCCGCAACAGGGGAGGTGGGATGGCTACACCTTC	CASTPQQGRWDGYTF
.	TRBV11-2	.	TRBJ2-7	TGTGCCAGCAGCTGGGGGACTCCCTACGAGCAGTACTTC	CASSWGTPYEQYF
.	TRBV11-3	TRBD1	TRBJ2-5	TGTGCCAGCAGCTTACGTGGACAGGCCGAAGAGACCCAGTACTTC	CASSLRGQAEETQYF
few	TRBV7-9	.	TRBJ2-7	TGTGCCAGCAGCAGGGCTAACGAGCAGTACTTC	CASSRANEQYF
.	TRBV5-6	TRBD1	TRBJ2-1	TGTGCCAGCAGCAAACAGGGGAATGAGCAGTTCTTC	CASSKQGNEQFF
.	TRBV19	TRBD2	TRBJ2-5	TGTGCCAGTAGTACGGGACTAGCGGGGGGAGGGGAGACCCAGTACTTC	CASSTGLAGGGETQYF
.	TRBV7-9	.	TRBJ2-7	TGTGCCAGCAGCTTCGAGCGCGAGCAGTACTTC	CASSFEREQYF
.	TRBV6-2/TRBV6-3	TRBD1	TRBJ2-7	TGTGCCAGCAGTTACGACAGGGATTCCGAGCAGTACTTC	CASSYDRDSEQYF
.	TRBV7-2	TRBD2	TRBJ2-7	TGTGCCAGCAGCTATAGCGGGGGTTCCTACGAGCAGTACTTC	CASSYSGGSYEQYF
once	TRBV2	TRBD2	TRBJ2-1	TGTGCCAGCACCACCACTAGCGGGGGCTACAATGAGCAGTTCTTC	CASTTTSGGYNEQFF
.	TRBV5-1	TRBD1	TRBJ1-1	TGCGCCAGCAGCTTGGCACAGGGGTCTGAAGCTTTCTTT	CASSLAQGSEAFF
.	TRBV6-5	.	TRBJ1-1	TGTGCCAGCAGATCGGGATCCCGTGAAGCTTTCTTT	CASRSGSREAFF
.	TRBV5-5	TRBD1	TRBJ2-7	TGTGCCAGCAGCCTCGGACAGGGGGAGCATTACGAGCAGTACTTC	CASSLGQGEHYEQYF
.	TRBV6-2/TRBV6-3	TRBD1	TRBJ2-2	TGTGCCAGCAGTTACTCGAGGGACAGGGCCTCCGGGGAGCTGTTTTTT	CASSYSRDRASGELFF
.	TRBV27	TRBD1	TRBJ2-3	TGTGCCAGCAGCTTCATAGGGACAGGGCCAAACACAGATACGCAGTATTTT	CASSFIGTGPNTDTQYF
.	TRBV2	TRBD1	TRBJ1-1	TGTGCCAGCAGCGTTGGACAGGGGAACACTGAAGCTTTCTTT	CASSVGQGNTEAFF
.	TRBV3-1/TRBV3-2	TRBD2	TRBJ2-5	TGTGCCAGCAGCCAGGGAACTAGCGGGGCTCAAGAGACCCAGTACTTC	CASSQGTSGAQETQYF
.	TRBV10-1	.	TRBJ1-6	TGCGCCAGCAGTGAGTCAGGAGTCTCACCCCTCCACTTT	CASSESGVSPLHF
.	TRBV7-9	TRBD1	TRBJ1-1	TGTGCCAGCAGCTCCTCGGGACAGGGGGCTTATGCTTTCTTT	CASSSSGQGAYAFF
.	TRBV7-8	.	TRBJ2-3	TGTGCCAGCAGCTTAAAGAGGGCGGGGGCGAGCACAGATACGCAGTATTTT	CASSLKRAGASTDTQYF
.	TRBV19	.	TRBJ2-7	TGTGCGTCAGGGCTATCCTACGAGCAGTACTTC	CASGLSYEQYF
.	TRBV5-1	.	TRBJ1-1	TGCGCCAGCAGGAGGGACTCAGGGCGGGACACTGAAGCTTTCTTT	CASRRDSGRDTEAFF
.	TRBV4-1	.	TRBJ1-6	TGCGCCAGCAGCCAAGTGAGTTCACCCCTCCACTTT	CASSQVSSPLHF
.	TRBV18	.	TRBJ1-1	TGTGCCAGCTCACCGGTACAGGAGAACACTGAAGCTTTCTTT	CASSPVQENTEAFF
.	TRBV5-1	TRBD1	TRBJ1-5	TGCGCCAGCAGCTTGGAAGGACAGGGTTATCAGCCCCAGCATTTT	CASSLEGQGYQPQHF
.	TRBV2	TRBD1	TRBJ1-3	TGTGCCAGCAGTGACCGGACAGGGGGATTGCACACCATATATTTT	CASSDRTGGLHTIYF
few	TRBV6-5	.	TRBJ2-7	TGTGCCAGCAGTTACTCCAGGGGAACCGACGAGCAGTACTTC	CASSYSRGTDEQYF
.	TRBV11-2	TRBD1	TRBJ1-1	TGTGCCAGCAGCTTGAGGGGGCAGATTCCCAACACTGAAGCTTTCTTT	CASSLRGQIPNTEAFF
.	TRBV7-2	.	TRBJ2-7	TGTGCCAGCAGCCCCGACTATAGGTCCTACGAGCAGTACTTC	CASSPDYRSYEQYF
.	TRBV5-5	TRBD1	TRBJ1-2	TGTGCCAGCACCCCTAAGCCCATAGGACAGGGTTTCTATGGCTACACCTTC	CASTPKPIGQGFYGYTF
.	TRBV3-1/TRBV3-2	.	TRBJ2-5	TGTGCCAGCAGCCAAGGGACTGGTAAGACCCAGTACTTC	CASSQGTGKTQYF
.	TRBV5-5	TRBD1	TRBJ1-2	TGTGCCAGCAGCCCCCGGGACAGCGCCTATGGCTACACCTTC	CASSPRDSAYGYTF
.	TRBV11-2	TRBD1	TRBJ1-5	TGTGCCAGCAGCCTCCGGACAGGGGGCTTGGATCAGCCCCAGCATTTT	CASSLRTGGLDQPQHF
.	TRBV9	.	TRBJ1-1	TGTGCCAGCAGCGGCCGGGACACCTTATTGAACACTGAAGCTTTCTTT	CASSGRDTLLNTEAFF
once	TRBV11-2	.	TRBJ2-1	TGTGCCAGCAGCTTAGTCCCCGGCTTCACTAGCTTCTTATACAATGAGCAGTTCTTC	CASSLVPGFTSFLYNEQFF
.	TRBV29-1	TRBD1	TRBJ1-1	TGCAGCGTTGTCGGAGGGGGCGAAACTGAAGCTTTCTTT	CSVVGGGETEAFF
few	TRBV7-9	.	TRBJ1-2	TGTGCCAGCAGCTTGCAGGGTACCGACTATGGCTACACCTTC	CASSLQGTDYGYTF
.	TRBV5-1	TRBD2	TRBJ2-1	TGCGCCAGCATTCTTACCGGGACTAGCGGGGACACCTACAATGAGCAGTTCTTC	CASILTGTSGDTYNEQFF
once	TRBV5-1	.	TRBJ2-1	TGCGCCAGCAGCTTGAAAATCGGGAGTTCCTACAATGAGCAGTTCTTC	CASSLKIGSSYNEQFF
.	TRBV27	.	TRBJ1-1	TGTGCCAGCAGTTTATACCGCGGGAGGGCGATGGGCACTGAAGCTTTCTTT	CASSLYRGRAMGTEAFF
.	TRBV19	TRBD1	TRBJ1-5	TGTGCCAGTAGTTATACAGGGGGCGCAATCCGAGGGGGTCAGCCCCAGCATTTT	CASSYTGGAIRGGQPQHF
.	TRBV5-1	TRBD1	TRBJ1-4	TGCGCCAGCAGCTTTAACGGACAGGGACTTAATGAAAAACTGTTTTTT	CASSFNGQGLNEKLFF
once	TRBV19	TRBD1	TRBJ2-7	TGTGCCAGTAGTTCCGGGACAGGAGGCTACGAGCAGTACTTC	CASSSGTGGYEQYF